Sequencing of this T cell receptor beta chain was carried out in a study of graft-versus-host responses after intestinal transplantation. In regard to this clone: The antigen remains undetermined.

TCRdb's copy holds only in-frame clones and misses some; the assay was immunoSEQ multiplex PCR. The profile shows over 55,000 clones, nearly 85% of them singletons. The CDR3 is 15 amino acids. After removal of 7 bases from V and 5 bases from J, the junction contained 4 bases not matched to a gene. CDR1 is SGHTA, CDR2 FQGTGA, per germline. Sequencing used unstimulated CD4+ T cells sorted from spleen or lymph node cells, obtained before transplant. The chain carries TRBV7-3 and TRBJ2-2; 13 positions agree with TRBD2. The TCR comes from a human donor who was the organ donor for an intestinal transplant. CDR3 amino acids: CASTQGLAGTGELFF. The CDR3, as DNA: TGTGCCAGCACCCAGGGACTAGCGGGGACCGGGGAGCTGTTTTTT. Drawing the rest from reference TRBV7-3 and TRBJ2-2, the complete variable domain is GAGVSQTPSNKVTEKGKYVELRCDPISGHTALYWYRQSLGQGPEFLIYFQGTGAADDSGLPNDRFFAVRPEGSVSTLKIQRTERGDSAVYLCASTQGLAGTGELFFGEGSRLTVL.